The source of this TCR beta chain is a study of blood T cell repertoires in COVID-19. The table came from immunoSEQ multiplex PCR; TCRdb's copy has only in-frame clones and leaves some out. The data show around 24,000 clones, less than 90% seen once. The CDR3 covers 13 residues. Germline V gives CDR1 SGHRS, CDR2 YFSETQ. Trimming at V came to 4 bases and at J to 4 bases, leaving 4 bases not matched to a gene. Material for sequencing was peripheral blood. V and J are TRBV5-1 and TRBJ1-1; TRBD1 aligns across 7 bases. The clonotype was recovered from a man in his 70s with COVID-19, enrolled during active disease. CDR3 coding DNA: TGCGCCAGCAGCCACAGGGGTGGCACTGAAGCTTTCTTT. This codes for CASSHRGGTEAFF.